This T cell receptor beta chain was captured by sequencing in a study of T cell repertoires in cytomegalovirus infection. Study details: As its CMV epitopes, the study selected recently identified HLA-C-restricted and well-studied HLA-B-restricted targets. Shared public TCR beta signatures pointed to both CMV infection and a matching HLA type. Study results and caveats: Identification of carriers of CMV plus the relevant HLA was performed using cumulative public TCR beta family frequency. CMV-specific HLA-C-restricted TCR beta clonotypes dominated the ex vivo response.

Germline V gives CDR1 SGHTA, CDR2 FQGNSA. Germline trimming cut 5 bases from V and 4 bases from J; bases unmatched to any gene: 18. The CDR3 length is 18 residues. Each CDR3 protein is one row after TCRdb ran MiXCR on the reads. The table lists around 58,000 distinct CDR3 sequences, around 20% of them singletons. This clonotype was observed a handful of times. Its target is not known. The starting material was CD8+ T cells from cultured PBMCs, obtained from culture after CMV antigen stimulation. The receptor's source is a human donor in good health (CMV status not recorded). Some clones in this sample may be carry-over from other donors' samples. The chain employs TRBV7-2 and TRBJ1-2; 8 bases align to TRBD1. CDR3 amino acids: CASSRITPGQGYSYGYTF. The CDR3 bases are TGTGCCAGCAGCCGAATCACCCCCGGACAGGGATACTCCTATGGCTACACCTTC.